Listed here is a single T cell receptor (beta chain). These data are taken from a study of T cells of healthy individuals. This CDR3 spans 12 amino acids. CDR1 is SQVTM, CDR2 ANQGSEA, per germline. V dropped 7 bases and J dropped 5; count of bases not matched to a gene: 7. Each CDR3 protein gets one entry after TCRdb re-called the 5' RACE reads with MiXCR. This table holds tens of thousands of distinct CDR3 sequences, 14% to 15% found once. This clonotype was sampled from a human donor in good health. V and J are TRBV29-1 and TRBJ2-5; 7 bases fit TRBD2. This CDR3 is CSAKTSLETQYF. The CDR3 nucleotides read TGCAGCGCCAAGACTAGCCTGGAGACCCAGTACTTC. Filled out from reference TRBV29-1 and TRBJ2-5, the complete variable domain reads SAVISQKPSRDICQRGTSLTIQCQVDSQVTMMFWYRQQPGQSLTLIATANQGSEATYESGFVIDKFPISRPNLTFSTLTVSNMSPEDSSIYLCSAKTSLETQYFGPGTRLLVL.